Described below is a single T cell receptor (beta chain) sequence and its context. Data came from immunoSEQ multiplex PCR; TCRdb stores just in-frame clones and leaves some out. Of about 62,000 clones in the sample, less than 95% were seen once. The treatment is: preoperative locoregional IRX-2 cytokine immunotherapy. These data originate in a study of preoperative IRX-2 immunotherapy in early breast cancer. The TCR was taken from a human donor with breast cancer. This material was obtained from a patient treated with IRX-2 immunotherapy.

The CDR3 region is CAISDGVAGGRKDEQFF. The CDR3 DNA reads TGTGCCATCAGTGATGGGGTGGCAGGGGGGCGGAAAGATGAGCAGTTCTTC. J is TRBJ2-1 and V is TRBV10-3; D may be TRBD1 (7 bases). Trimming shortened V by 3 bases and J by 8 bases, and 23 bases separated the two germline ends. The CDR3 is made up of 17 amino acids. In germline, CDR1 is ENHRY, CDR2 SYGVKD.